Shown below are 24 T cell receptor beta chains from a single sample sequenced in a study of T cells in Graves' hyperthyroidism and ophthalmopathy. Template material for amplifying TCR beta CDR3 regions consisted of RNA transcripts. A set of HTBI primers served as the primers for a first-round RT-PCR of the TCR CDR3. TCRdb recomputed calls from the multiplex PCR reads with MiXCR, one row per CDR3 protein. The sample shows under 400,000 distinct CDR3 sequences, roughly an eighth of them seen only once. The sample comprised blood. The receptors derive from a woman aged 18-29 years with Graves' hyperthyroidism.

This clonotype was picked up a small number of times. A much larger clonotype is one base distant, so this may be a read error. V gene TRBV6-2 or TRBV6-3 combines with J gene TRBJ2-1; the match to TRBD2 covers 10 bases. With 7 bases clipped from V and 7 bases from J, the junction kept 4 bases outside the gene matches. Germline CDR1 reads MNHEY; CDR2 reads SVGEGT. This CDR3 has 13 residues. This chain's CDR3 is CASNSAGGNEQFF. In nucleotides, the CDR3 is TGTGCCAGCAATTCAGCGGGAGGGAATGAGCAGTTCTTC.

This clonotype was observed many times. The chain links TRBV7-2 to TRBJ2-1, with TRBD2 matching over 11 bases. Germline V gene data show CDR1 as SGHTA and CDR2 as FQGNSA. The V and J ends lost 5 bases and 2 bases, in that order; junction bases with no gene match: 11. The CDR3 extends over 18 amino acids. The CDR3 DNA reads TGTGCCAGCAGCCGAGTTGTAGGGACTAGCGGCACCTACAATGAGCAGTTCTTC. Its translation: CASSRVVGTSGTYNEQFF.

This clonotype has a handful of counts. The J gene is TRBJ2-2, the V gene TRBV7-2, with TRBD1 matching over 7 bases. V gave up 1 base and J gave up 7 bases; unmatched junction bases: 15. Germline loops: CDR1 SGHTA, CDR2 FQGNSA. The CDR3 totals 18 residues. The CDR3 loop is CASSLEGRDSLPGGELFF. The CDR3 nucleotides read TGTGCCAGCAGCTTAGAGGGCCGGGACAGCCTCCCCGGCGGGGAGCTGTTTTTT.

This clonotype was observed many times. This rearrangement joins TRBV28 to TRBJ2-7; a possible D gene is TRBD1 (6 bases). The CDR3 totals 15 residues. The V gene's germline CDR1 is MDHEN and CDR2 SYDVKM. Trimming shortened V by 2 bases and J by 2 bases, and 13 bases separated the two germline ends. The CDR3 DNA sequence: TGTGCCAGCAGTTTACCCGACAGGCGGGCCTACGAGCAGTACTTC. Translation gives CASSLPDRRAYEQYF.

At least ten counts were recorded for this clonotype. This chain joins TRBV28 and TRBJ2-3, with D unresolved. CDR3 size: 13 residues. Per the germline V gene, CDR1 is MDHEN and CDR2 is SYDVKM. Trimming removed 4 bases from V and 6 bases from J, with 11 bases in between. The CDR3, as DNA: TGTGCCAGCAGTTCCCACCCTAGGGATACGCAGTATTTT. The encoded protein is CASSSHPRDTQYF. The full variable domain, in which reference TRBV28 and TRBJ2-3 provide the parts outside the CDR3, is DVKVTQSSRYLVKRTGEKVFLECVQDMDHENMFWYRQDPGLGLRLIYFSYDVKMKEKGDIPEGYSVSREKKERFSLILESASTNQTSMYLCASSSHPRDTQYFGPGTRLTVL.

The rearrangement links TRBV4-2 to TRBJ1-3; tentatively, D is TRBD1 (5 bases). V lost 0 bases to trimming and J lost 5 bases, with 8 bases between them. The CDR3 is made up of 14 amino acids. Germline lookup yields CDR1 LGHNA and CDR2 YNFKEQ. This chain's CDR3 is CASSQDGGRNTIYF. In DNA, the CDR3 is TGTGCCAGCAGCCAAGATGGGGGAAGAAACACCATATATTTT.

This clonotype was counted only a few times. This sequence joins TRBV6-5 and TRBJ2-5; TRBD2 matches at 11 bases. The length of the CDR3 is 15 residues. Germline trimming cut 2 bases from V and 5 bases from J; bases unmatched to any gene: 4. Germline lookup yields CDR1 MNHEY and CDR2 SVGAGI. The DNA of the CDR3 is TGTGCCAGCAGTTACCATAGCGGGGGGGGGGAGACCCAGTACTTC. Translating it yields CASSYHSGGGETQYF.

This clonotype showed up many times. V usage is TRBV5-8 and J usage is TRBJ1-2, with a possible D match to TRBD1 (6 bases). The CDR3 totals 16 residues. Trimming removed 4 bases at V and 3 bases at J, with 19 bases between. Germline assignment: CDR1 SGHTS and CDR2 YDEGEE. In DNA form, the CDR3 reads TGTGCCAGCAGCCCCGAGGGGGGGACGATAGACTATGGCTACACCTTC. As protein: CASSPEGGTIDYGYTF. Drawing the rest from reference TRBV5-8 and TRBJ1-2, the complete variable domain is EAGVTQSPTHLIKTRGQQATLRCSPISGHTSVYWYQQALGLGLQFLLWYDEGEERNRGNFPPRFSGRQFPNYSSELNVNALELEDSALYLCASSPEGGTIDYGYTFGSGTRLTVV.

This clonotype was counted many times. V is TRBV6-1 and J is TRBJ2-5; the D is unclear. Germline V gene sequence: CDR1 MNHNS, CDR2 SASEGT. CDR3 size: 12 residues. The V end was cut by 5 bases, the J end by 5 bases, with 9 bases between. CDR3 sequence: CASSYQGETQYF. The CDR3 DNA sequence: TGTGCCAGCAGTTACCAAGGGGAGACCCAGTACTTC.

The V gene is TRBV7-7, the J gene TRBJ2-3, with 8 nucleotides matching TRBD2. The germline gives CDR1 SSHAT, CDR2 FNYEAQ (reference sequence). The length of the CDR3 is 13 residues. Written as DNA, the CDR3 is TGTGCTACCGCGGGACTAGACAAAGATACGCAGTATTTT. It specifies CATAGLDKDTQYF.

This clonotype occurred a few times. J is TRBJ2-2 and V is TRBV12-3 or TRBV12-4; D might be TRBD1 (6 bases). The V end lost 6 bases, the J end lost 9 bases, and 14 bases lay between the germline ends. This CDR3 is built from 13 residues. Here the CDR3 reads CASSLDSFRELFF. For the CDR3, the DNA is TGTGCCAGCAGCCTGGACAGCTTTAGGGAGCTGTTTTTT.

This clonotype appeared many times. The chain couples TRBV24-1 to TRBJ2-7, with D hard to call. From germline, CDR1 is KGHDR and CDR2 SFDVKD. This CDR3 contains 16 residues. Trimming left V 3 bases short and J 2 bases short, with 16 bases between. The CDR3 reads CATSDLGHTPTYEQYF. The CDR3, as DNA: TGTGCCACCAGTGATCTCGGGCACACCCCCACCTACGAGCAGTACTTC.

This clonotype was seen a handful of times. V and J are TRBV5-1 and TRBJ2-7; D is tentatively TRBD1 or TRBD2 (5 bases each). V lost 4 bases and J 3 bases, leaving 17 bases between the germline ends. CDR1 and CDR2 (germline): SGHRS, YFSETQ. This CDR3 region has 15 residues. As DNA, the CDR3 is TGCGCCAGCAGCCTGTGGGGACGTGGGGACTACGAGCAGTACTTC. It specifies CASSLWGRGDYEQYF. Full variable domain (rest looked up from reference TRBV5-1 and TRBJ2-7): KAGVTQTPRYLIKTRGQQVTLSCSPISGHRSVSWYQQTPGQGLQFLFEYFSETQRNKGNFPGRFSGRQFSNSRSEMNVSTLELGDSALYLCASSLWGRGDYEQYFGPGTRLTVT.

V usage is TRBV6-2 or TRBV6-3 and J usage is TRBJ2-1; D is undetermined. The CDR3 runs to 16 residues. V was pared by 4 bases and J by 0 bases, with 13 bases between. The germline V gene has CDR1 MNHEY and CDR2 SVGEGT. The CDR3 loop reads CASSWAYFSSYNEQFF. The CDR3 DNA is TGTGCCAGCAGTTGGGCTTATTTTAGCTCCTACAATGAGCAGTTCTTC.

This clonotype was observed once. V is TRBV20-1 and J is TRBJ1-2; possibly TRBD1 for D (5 bases). The germline CDR1 and CDR2 sequences are DFQATT and SNEGSKA (reference sequence). V was pared by 3 bases and J by 4 bases, with 12 bases between. The length of the CDR3 is 13 residues. CDR3 loop: CSASGAYLYGYTF. CDR3 DNA: TGCAGTGCTAGTGGGGCATATCTCTATGGCTACACCTTC.

This clonotype was detected only a few times. This sequence joins TRBV10-3 and TRBJ1-2; 10 nucleotides agree with TRBD1. Germline V gene sequence: CDR1 ENHRY, CDR2 SYGVKD. V lost 0 bases to trimming and J lost 5 bases; unmatched junction nucleotides: 9. The CDR3 has 17 residues. CDR3 amino acids: CAISESTTGGARYGYTF. Here the CDR3 DNA reads TGTGCCATCAGTGAGTCAACGACAGGGGGCGCACGGTATGGCTACACCTTC.

The sample holds many counts of this clonotype. The chain carries TRBV2 and TRBJ2-2, with 11 bases matching TRBD1. This CDR3 is built from 15 residues. The V and J ends lost 4 bases and 4 bases, in that order; junction bases with no gene match: 2. Germline V gives CDR1 SNHLY, CDR2 FYNNEI. CDR3 protein: CASSGTGGGTGELFF. The CDR3 region has the DNA TGTGCCAGCAGTGGGACAGGGGGCGGCACCGGGGAGCTGTTTTTT.

This sequence joins TRBV14 and TRBJ1-1, with a possible D match to TRBD1 (6 bases). CDR1 is SGHDN, CDR2 FVKESK, per germline. V lost 4 bases, J lost 8 bases, and 14 bases lay in between. The CDR3 is 13 amino acids. CDR3 DNA sequence: TGTGCCAGCAGCCCCACATCTGGGGGCGAAGCTTTCTTT. It codes for CASSPTSGGEAFF.

This clonotype occurred many times. This chain uses TRBV30 with TRBJ2-5; D is ambiguous. The CDR3 runs to 14 residues. V was cut by 5 bases and J by 4 bases, with 17 bases left in between. CDR1 and CDR2 from the germline V gene are GTSNPN and SVGIG (reference sequence). CDR3 amino acids: CAWAPGPGPETQYF. DNA of the CDR3: TGTGCCTGGGCCCCGGGCCCCGGGCCAGAGACCCAGTACTTC.

This clonotype was observed a handful of times. This may stem from a read error, because a much larger clone lies one nucleotide away. No conserved phenylalanine or tryptophan ends this CDR3, so it is likely a read error. The chain is built from TRBV20-1 and TRBJ1-2; no reliable D call. V lost 4 bases and J 0 bases, leaving 9 bases between the germline ends. Per the germline V gene, CDR1 is DFQATT and CDR2 is SNEGSKA (reference sequence). This CDR3 region has 13 residues. CDR3 region: CSAKTTPNYGYTL. CDR3 bases: TGCAGTGCTAAGACCACGCCTAACTATGGCTACACCCTC.

This clonotype was found many times. The chain has TRBV7-9 and TRBJ2-4; TRBD2 matches 8 bases. After removal of 1 base from V and 6 bases from J, the junction contained 2 bases not matched to a gene. Germline CDR1 and CDR2: SEHNR and FQNEAQ (reference sequence). The CDR3 totals 14 residues. The CDR3 sequence is CASSLGAGANIQYF. The CDR3 DNA is TGTGCCAGCAGCTTAGGAGCGGGGGCAAACATTCAGTACTTC.

Remarks on this clonotype: This could be a read error, since a much larger clone is one nucleotide away. The chain is built from TRBV3-1 and TRBJ2-7, with 8 nucleotides matching TRBD1. V lost 5 bases, J lost 2 bases, and 5 bases stayed unmatched. In germline, CDR1 is LGHDT, CDR2 YNNKEL (reference sequence). This CDR3 is built from 14 residues. Written as DNA, the CDR3 is TGTGCCAGCAGCGATCGCAGGGGGCCCTACGAGCAGTACTTC. This translates into CASSDRRGPYEQYF.

Many counts were recorded for this clonotype. The rearrangement joins TRBV6-1 to TRBJ1-4; D may be TRBD1 (5 bases). V lost 1 base and J 6 bases, leaving 18 bases between the germline ends. The CDR3 loop spans 17 amino acids. Per the germline V gene, CDR1 is MNHNS and CDR2 is SASEGT. CDR3 sequence (DNA): TGTGCCAGCAGTGAAGGGGGCGCAGGATCTCAACATGAAAAACTGTTTTTT. It translates to CASSEGGAGSQHEKLFF.

This clonotype was counted many times. This chain connects TRBV28 to TRBJ2-5, with no clear D. Deletions cut 2 bases from V and 0 bases from J, with 7 bases between. Germline lookup yields CDR1 MDHEN and CDR2 SYDVKM. The CDR3 spans 14 residues. The CDR3 sequence: CASSLIGDQETQYF. CDR3 in DNA: TGTGCCAGCAGTTTAATCGGCGACCAAGAGACCCAGTACTTC.